These 3 T cell receptor beta chains originate from one sample sequenced in a study of cytomegalovirus exposure and HLA in healthy donors. Researchers ran the PCR with 60 Vbeta and 13 Jbeta primers. The protocol was immunoSEQ multiplex PCR, while the TCRdb copy is restricted to in-frame clones and leaves out a portion. The table lists under 200,000 clones, approximately 80% of them singletons. Sequences were obtained from PBMCs. The receptor source for this set is a male donor in good health and CMV-seropositive.

The J gene is TRBJ1-4, the V gene TRBV5-1; perhaps TRBD1 as D (5 bases). V dropped 4 bases and J dropped 4 bases, with 11 bases sitting between them. The CDR3 length is 14 residues. Germline V gene data show CDR1 as SGHRS and CDR2 as YFSETQ. The CDR3 protein is CASSPDSVNEKLFF. In DNA form, the CDR3 reads TGCGCCAGCAGCCCCGACAGCGTTAATGAAAAACTGTTTTTT.

The table lists this clone with a few counts. The V gene is TRBV10-2, the J gene TRBJ2-7; TRBD1 might be the D (6 bases). The germline V and J ends were trimmed by 10 bases and 2 bases, with 15 bases remaining between them. The CDR3 covers 13 residues. Germline values: CDR1 WSHSY, CDR2 SAAADI. The CDR3 spells CATPGDKPYEQYF. CDR3 coding DNA: TGCGCCACCCCCGGGGACAAACCCTACGAGCAGTACTTC.

The chain couples TRBV5-1 to TRBJ2-7; D possibly corresponds to TRBD2 (5 bases). Germline V gives CDR1 SGHRS, CDR2 YFSETQ. This CDR3 is built from 12 residues. Trimming cost V 7 bases and J 3 bases, with 11 bases left between them. CDR3 in DNA: TGCGCCAGCTCGCGGACTGACTACGAGCAGTACTTC. It is translated as CASSRTDYEQYF.